This T cell receptor (beta chain) was captured by sequencing in a study of blood T cells in healthy people across ages (dated by TCRdb to the mid-2010s). Looking at the study overall: In model experiments, roughly one uniquely barcoded TCR beta cDNA molecule per two T cells was captured by template switching. Using deep sequencing normalized with unique cDNA molecular identifiers, the study measured how TCR beta repertoire diversity changes with age. Using the same blood draw, the study looked at two additional independent replicas of 1 million unique cDNA reads for two donors, one aged 18 to 30 and the other aged 80 or older. The donors were divided into four age groups: young (average around 15 years), middle-aged (approximately 41), aged (about 60) and long-lived (82).

Receptors were amplified or captured by 5' RACE. TCRdb records Illumina HiSeq 2500 as the sequencer. A second PCR of roughly 7 to 11 cycles was performed with a sample-barcoded 5' primer and a J-beta primer mix. A unique molecular identifier was introduced onto each TCR beta cDNA molecule by a template-switch 5' adaptor carrying 12 random nucleotides. Each sample yielded at least 3 million CDR3-containing paired-end reads. The Mint cDNA synthesis kit, primed by a TRBC-specific oligonucleotide, was used to synthesize first-strand cDNA from all RNA. Following uracil-DNA glycosylase treatment, a first 18-cycle PCR with universal primers M1SS and BC2_uni_R was performed on all cDNA. Concerning the study's data processing: For normalization, 1 million high-quality reads were randomly selected from each sample, with every read carrying a distinct molecular identifier. Instead of being binned into consensus sequences, reads with shared molecular identifiers were discarded. CDR3 identification, clonotype clustering and error correction used MiTCR with a Q25 quality threshold and the strictest error-elimination algorithm. Lower-bound total TCR beta diversity was estimated with a nonparametric unseen species model using Euler transformation. TCRdb itself trimmed the public reads at Q25 with fastp, ran MiXCR and retained productive beta chains. Each CDR3 protein gets just one entry, which takes the most common genes and DNA from the rows behind it. The V and J calls reflect TCRdb's pipeline rather than the authors' work. Across this sample there are approximately 780,000 distinct CDR3 sequences, with roughly 25% seen only once. The ten largest clones represent about 2.9% of the sample.

Systemically healthy Caucasian individuals from Russia, 35 to 50 in total and aged roughly 6 to 100 years, were included as donors. Around 10 milliliters of peripheral blood were collected from each donor into EDTA-treated Vacutainer tubes. Ficoll-Paque density-gradient centrifugation was used to isolate PBMCs, with at least 6.5 million per sample. Trizol reagent was used to extract total RNA from the PBMCs, yielding at least 5 micrograms per sample. For every donor, an aliquot of PBMCs went through flow cytometry to measure the percentages of naive CD45RAhigh/CD27high T cells. The cysteine opens and the phenylalanine closes a CDR3 of 12 amino acids. Just CDR3 DNA is preserved here, 36 bases in frame from base 1. The germline V gene specifies MDHEN as CDR1 and SYDVKM as CDR2. V gives up 4 bases and J gives up 3 bases, and the segment between their germline ends measures 6 bases. In its sample, this clonotype was seen many times. Its antigen target is currently unknown. No base-level quality is on record; no much larger clone is a single base apart.

Here is what the overall study found, with its caveats: Observed TCR beta diversity correlated strongly with the percentage of naive T cells measured by flow cytometry. Bulk unsorted PBMC profiling prevented conclusive comparison of naive and antigen-experienced compartments. Observed TCR beta diversity per million T cells fell roughly linearly with age, and a significant reduction was already apparent by age about 36. Compared with the aged group, more naive CD4+ T cells, fewer expanded clones and increased TCR diversity were shown by the long-lived group, suggesting age selection. Donor CMV infection status was unknown, potentially confounding age-related changes in expanded clonotypes. Total diversity estimates from one million sequenced T cells were considered lower bounds and underestimates.

These same data were also listed under a study on T cells of mothers and their children. As the second study states: Donors were nine systemically healthy Caucasian individuals: three mothers and their six children. cDNA synthesis consumed the entire amount of extracted RNA, loaded at approximately 1.6 ug RNA in each 15 ul reaction. In the second PCR, the M1S primer introduced both the sample barcodes and 2-4 random nucleotides. Each mother yielded over 9.5 million TCR beta CDR3 reads and each child roughly 3 million reads. TCR recombination output is similarly shaped by thymic selection in related and unrelated pairs, with a minor effect exerted by inherited differences. Normalized repertoire overlap was always found to be slightly, but never significantly, higher in related mother-child pairs than in unrelated mother-child pairs. Persistent microchimeric T cell clones were not detected, at a sensitivity of around 100 clones per million clonotypes. Deep NGS was used in the study to compare the TCR beta repertoires of mothers and children and to look for features that separate related mother-child pairs from unrelated individuals. Mothers averaged roughly 36 +/- 4 years of age and children averaged about 12 +/- 4 years. After adapter ligation was performed with NEBNext reagents, the libraries were sequenced on an Illumina HiSeq 2000 with 100+100 nt paired-end reads. To prevent cross-contamination, the mother and child libraries were prepared a month apart and were sequenced in separate runs. Between roughly 500,000 and 2,300,000 distinct TCR beta clonotypes were identified per donor. Naive TCR beta clonotypes were estimated from low-frequency clonotypes matched to each donor's FACS-determined naive share, without sorting.

This TCR derives from a boy younger than 18 in good health. The sample taken for sequencing was blood. The rearrangement combines TRBV28 with TRBJ1-2, with an unclear D gene assignment. The nucleotide sequence is TGTGCCAGCAGTTCAGCGGACTATGGCTACACCTTC. This is translated as CASSSADYGYTF.